This T cell receptor beta chain was found in a study of blood T cell repertoires in COVID-19. The data were produced by immunoSEQ multiplex PCR, yet TCRdb's version contains in-frame clones alone and is incomplete. The repertoire includes some 130,000 clones, around 89% of them detected once, and around 4.2% sits in the top ten. The germline CDR1 and CDR2 sequences are LNHDA and SQIVND (reference sequence). The CDR3 consists of 20 residues. Trimming took 2 bases from V and 1 from J, leaving 26 bases between them. The rearrangement uses TRBV19 and TRBJ1-1, with D possibly matching TRBD1 (5 bases). The origin of this receptor is a man aged 55-75 years with COVID-19, enrolled during active disease. The sample was peripheral blood. The CDR3, as DNA: TGTGCCAGTAGTATATATTCTTTGACCCAAAATAGACAGACGAACACTGAAGCTTTCTTT. Translation gives CASSIYSLTQNRQTNTEAFF.